This TCR beta chain was identified during a study of lymphopenia after photon versus proton radiotherapy. CDR3 length: 15 amino acids. Germline CDR1 SGHRS, CDR2 YFSETQ. V was pared by 0 bases and J by 5 bases, with 11 bases between. The protocol was immunoSEQ multiplex PCR, while the TCRdb copy is restricted to in-frame clones and leaves out a portion. The data contain some 27,000 clones, 80% to 90% of them singletons. The material sequenced was peripheral blood, taken from a patient treated with photon-based radiotherapy. The chain recombines TRBV5-1 with TRBJ2-2, with D maybe TRBD1 (5 bases). This TCR was sampled from a man aged 45-65 years with gastric cancer. CDR3 residues: CASSLVPGNTGELFF. The CDR3 DNA is TGCGCCAGCAGCTTGGTCCCAGGGAATACCGGGGAGCTGTTTTTT.